A single sample is the source of the 21 T cell receptor beta chains below, sequenced in a study of TIL therapy for anti-PD-1-resistant metastatic lung cancer. Time point indicated: pre-treatment sample, taken before nivolumab and TIL therapy. The libraries were made with immunoSEQ v3. Generated by immunoSEQ multiplex PCR, the TCRdb table keeps only in-frame clones and is missing some. The sample has about 47,000 clones, 80% to 90% seen once. The source was blood, collected at baseline. These receptors came from a person aged 30 to 80 with non-small cell lung cancer.

J is TRBJ2-7 and V is TRBV28; D may correspond to TRBD1 or TRBD2 (5 bases each). Per germline, CDR1 MDHEN and CDR2 SYDVKM. V dropped 4 bases and J dropped 6 bases, with 19 bases sitting between them. CDR3 length equals 15 residues. DNA of the CDR3: TGTGCCAGCAGTTCATACCGGGTGGCAGGGAGCGAGCAGTACTTC. Translated, it gives CASSSYRVAGSEQYF.

Of note for this clone: Other DNA sequences in the same sample also yield this CDR3. V gene TRBV20-1 combines with J gene TRBJ2-5, with D possibly TRBD1 on 6 matching bases. The CDR3 runs 11 residues. The V gene lost 5 bases and the J gene lost 3 bases, with 7 bases spanning the gap. Germline-derived CDR1 and CDR2 are DFQATT and SNEGSKA (reference sequence). The CDR3, as DNA: TGCAGTGCTCACAGGGAAGAGACCCAGTACTTC. Its translation is CSAHREETQYF.

A few counts support this clone. The genes are TRBV24-1 and TRBJ2-2; 8 positions match TRBD1. Germline CDR1 reads KGHDR; CDR2 reads SFDVKD. This CDR3 is built from 16 residues. The junction had 4 bases not matched to a gene; V was cut back by 1 base and J by 4 bases. Here the CDR3 DNA reads TGTGCCACCAGTGATTTCGGACAGGGCGTCACCGGGGAGCTGTTTTTT. Protein: CATSDFGQGVTGELFF.

The chain recombines TRBV24-1 with TRBJ2-3; tentatively, D is TRBD2 (6 bases). There are 15 residues in the CDR3. V was shortened by 4 bases and J by 1 base, with 11 bases between the two germline ends. CDR1 and CDR2 (germline): KGHDR, SFDVKD. CDR3 bases: TGTGCCACCAGTGACTGGGCTAGCGGCACAGATACGCAGTATTTT. It is translated as CATSDWASGTDTQYF.

The J gene is TRBJ2-4, the V gene TRBV6-5; tentative D call: TRBD2 (5 bases). The CDR3 is 13 amino acids. Between the trimmed V and J ends, which lost 7 bases and 14 bases, there was a span of 21 bases. Per germline, CDR1 MNHEY and CDR2 SVGAGI. The CDR3 DNA is TGTGCCAGCAATACCCCCGCGGGCCGACTGGAGTACTTC. Protein sequence: CASNTPAGRLEYF.

This clone was detected only once. The V gene is TRBV6-2 or TRBV6-3, the J gene TRBJ2-7, with 7 bases aligning to TRBD2. Germline V gene lookup returns CDR1 MNHEY and CDR2 SVGEGT. V shed 4 bases and J 2 bases; nucleotides not matched to a gene: 8. This CDR3 comprises 15 residues. CDR3 loop: CASSFYSGPTYEQYF. In nucleotides, the CDR3 is TGTGCCAGCAGTTTTTATAGCGGGCCGACCTACGAGCAGTACTTC.

The V and J genes are TRBV19 and TRBJ2-4; unclear D gene. There are 15 residues in the CDR3. The germline gives CDR1 LNHDA, CDR2 SQIVND (reference sequence). V dropped 3 bases and J dropped 0 bases, with 9 bases sitting between them. The CDR3 DNA follows: TGTGCCAGTAGTATGCCCCGGGTAGCCAAAAACATTCAGTACTTC. It translates to CASSMPRVAKNIQYF.

This clone has just one count. The rearrangement joins TRBV28 to TRBJ2-7; 8 nucleotides match TRBD1. The CDR3 is made up of 14 amino acids. Germline-derived CDR1 and CDR2 are MDHEN and SYDVKM. V gave up 9 bases and J gave up 2 bases; unmatched junction bases: 9. Written as DNA, the CDR3 is TGTGCCAGTAGAAGCCGGGACAGGACCTACGAGCAGTACTTC. This translates into CASRSRDRTYEQYF.

The rearrangement joins TRBV25-1 to TRBJ1-6; D gene unclear. V was cut by 4 bases and J by 7 bases, with 14 bases left in between. The CDR3 is 15 residues long. Per germline, CDR1 MGHDK and CDR2 SYGVNS. CDR3 protein: CASSGMGRLNSPLHF. CDR3 bases: TGTGCCAGCAGTGGAATGGGCAGACTAAATTCACCCCTCCACTTT.

V is TRBV7-6 and J is TRBJ2-1; 8 bases fit TRBD2. The CDR3 has 15 amino acids. Germline CDR1 and CDR2: SGHVS and FNYEAQ. V lost 2 bases, J lost 8 bases, and 8 bases stayed unmatched. CDR3 in DNA: TGTGCCAGCAGCTTATTCGGGGGGGACTGGGATGAGCAGTTCTTC. It codes for CASSLFGGDWDEQFF.

The chain has TRBV7-9 and TRBJ1-1, with 8 nucleotides matching TRBD1. This CDR3 region has 13 residues. Germline assignment: CDR1 SEHNR and CDR2 FQNEAQ (reference sequence). The V segment lost 10 bases and the J segment 5 bases; nucleotides outside the gene matches: 9. CDR3 DNA sequence: TGTGCCACGACCACAGGGGGAGAGACTGAAGCTTTCTTT. Translated: CATTTGGETEAFF.

The chain employs TRBV7-2 and TRBJ2-7, with 7 bases aligning to TRBD1. The J segment lost 2 bases and the V segment lost 1 base, leaving 5 bases of the junction unmatched. Germline loops: CDR1 SGHTA, CDR2 FQGNSA. The CDR3 length is 15 residues. The CDR3 DNA reads as TGTGCCAGCAGCTTAGGGACAGGAGTTACCTACGAGCAGTACTTC. Protein: CASSLGTGVTYEQYF.

The rearrangement uses TRBV5-1 and TRBJ2-7, with 7 positions matching TRBD2. Germline CDR1 SGHRS, CDR2 YFSETQ. This CDR3 is 16 amino acids long. With V trimmed by 3 bases and J by 2 bases, 11 bases remained unmatched. The CDR3 DNA sequence: TGCGCCAGCAGCTCTGCCTTTCTAGCGGATACCTACGAGCAGTACTTC. Translation gives CASSSAFLADTYEQYF.

This chain's CDR3 is CASRTGGSYEQYF. The CDR3 nucleotides are TGCGCCAGCAGGACAGGGGGTTCCTACGAGCAGTACTTC. The chain links TRBV10-2 to TRBJ2-7, with TRBD1 matching 9 bases. The germline CDR1 and CDR2 sequences are WSHSY and SAAADI. V shed 6 bases, J shed 1 base, and the junction held 1 base outside the gene matches. The CDR3 loop spans 13 amino acids.

J is TRBJ2-5 and V is TRBV7-2; 7 bases are shared with TRBD2. Germline lookup yields CDR1 SGHTA and CDR2 FQGNSA. The V segment lost 1 base and the J segment 2 bases; nucleotides outside the gene matches: 7. CDR3 length: 16 residues. The CDR3 nucleotides are TGTGCCAGCAGCTTAGGGGGGACTACCAGACAAGAGACCCAGTACTTC. Encoded protein: CASSLGGTTRQETQYF. Combining the CDR3 with reference TRBV7-2 and TRBJ2-5 gives the whole variable domain GAGVSQSPSNKVTEKGKDVELRCDPISGHTALYWYRQSLGQGLEFLIYFQGNSAPDKSGLPSDRFSAERTGGSVSTLTIQRTQQEDSAVYLCASSLGGTTRQETQYFGPGTRLLVL.

The rearrangement uses TRBV7-9 and TRBJ2-1, with 10 bases identical to TRBD2. V shed 3 bases and J 10 bases; nucleotides not matched to a gene: 6. CDR1 and CDR2 from the germline V gene are SEHNR and FQNEAQ (reference sequence). This CDR3 is built from 14 residues. Here the CDR3 DNA reads TGTGCCAGCAGCTTCGGGCTAGCGGGAGTAGAGCAGTTCTTC. It encodes CASSFGLAGVEQFF.

The CDR3 DNA follows: TGTGCCAGCAGTTGGAGGGGTAGCACAGATACGCAGTATTTT. It codes for CASSWRGSTDTQYF. V usage is TRBV6-2 or TRBV6-3 and J usage is TRBJ2-3; perhaps TRBD2 as D (6 bases). This CDR3 comprises 14 residues. Germline lookup yields CDR1 MNHEY and CDR2 SVGEGT. The germline V and J ends were trimmed by 4 bases and 0 bases, with 8 bases remaining between them.

The chain employs TRBV29-1 and TRBJ1-6; 9 positions agree with TRBD1. CDR1 and CDR2 (germline): SQVTM, ANQGSEA. V lost 6 bases to trimming and J lost 7 bases; unmatched junction nucleotides: 4. The CDR3 is made up of 13 amino acids. The CDR3 here is CSVRGTGNSPLHF. In DNA, the CDR3 is TGCAGCGTCCGGGGGACAGGGAATTCACCCCTCCACTTT. The full variable domain, rest sourced from reference TRBV29-1 and TRBJ1-6, is SAVISQKPSRDICQRGTSLTIQCQVDSQVTMMFWYRQQPGQSLTLIATANQGSEATYESGFVIDKFPISRPNLTFSTLTVSNMSPEDSSIYLCSVRGTGNSPLHFGNGTRLTVT.

The V call is TRBV7-9, the J call TRBJ2-7, with a tentative D call TRBD2 (6 bases). CDR3 length: 15 amino acids. Germline assignment: CDR1 SEHNR and CDR2 FQNEAQ (reference sequence). The V and J ends lost 1 base and 6 bases respectively, with 16 bases between them. Written as DNA, the CDR3 is TGTGCCAGCAGCTTAGGGGAGGTCAGCAGTTCCGAGCAGTACTTC. This gives the protein CASSLGEVSSSEQYF.

The chain couples TRBV28 to TRBJ2-7, with 11 bases that match TRBD1. With 3 bases clipped from V and 4 bases from J, the junction kept 5 bases outside the gene matches. Germline CDR1 reads MDHEN; CDR2 reads SYDVKM. This CDR3 is built from 15 residues. CDR3 amino acids: CASSFWDRGSYEQYF. The CDR3 DNA sequence: TGTGCCAGCAGTTTCTGGGACAGGGGGAGTTACGAGCAGTACTTC.

The chain uses TRBV6-1 and TRBJ1-4; unclear D gene. Between the trimmed V and J ends, which lost 2 bases and 5 bases, there was a span of 9 bases. The CDR3 is 14 residues long. Per germline, CDR1 MNHNS and CDR2 SASEGT. This chain's CDR3 is CASSESLENEKLFF. In DNA, the CDR3 is TGTGCCAGCAGTGAATCTTTAGAAAATGAAAAACTGTTTTTT.